This T cell receptor (beta chain) was identified during a study of T-cell reconstitution after alpha-beta-depleted transplantation in children. Study-wide findings and caveats: One year after transplant, T-cell counts and diversity came mostly from newly produced T cells. By about two months after transplant, alpha-beta T cells reportedly arose from several hundred graft clones that had expanded. Surviving recipient T cells and thymic progenitors accounted for the high day-60 TCRbeta diversity observed in some patients.

The germline CDR1 and CDR2 sequences are LGHNA and YSLEER. This CDR3 has 15 residues. Trimming stripped 0 bases from V and 6 bases from J, with 15 bases between. Preparation of the TCRbeta library used unique molecular identifiers. TCRdb re-called the PCR reads with MiXCR, one entry per CDR3 protein. The sample lists about 27,000 distinct CDR3 sequences; roughly a sixth were seen once. This clonotype appeared many times. Its cognate antigen is unknown. The receptor was derived from a male patient between 2 and 10 years old who had a stem cell transplant for acute lymphoblastic leukemia, so the T cells may come from the graft donor. The V call is TRBV4-3, the J call TRBJ2-7, with D tentatively TRBD1 (5 bases). Sequenced here: PBMCs, mostly from graft donor cells, sampled 60 days after TCRalphabeta/CD19-depleted stem cell transplant. The CDR3 reads CASSQDNLGPGEQYF. The DNA of the CDR3 is TGCGCCAGCAGCCAAGATAATCTGGGGCCGGGCGAGCAGTACTTC.